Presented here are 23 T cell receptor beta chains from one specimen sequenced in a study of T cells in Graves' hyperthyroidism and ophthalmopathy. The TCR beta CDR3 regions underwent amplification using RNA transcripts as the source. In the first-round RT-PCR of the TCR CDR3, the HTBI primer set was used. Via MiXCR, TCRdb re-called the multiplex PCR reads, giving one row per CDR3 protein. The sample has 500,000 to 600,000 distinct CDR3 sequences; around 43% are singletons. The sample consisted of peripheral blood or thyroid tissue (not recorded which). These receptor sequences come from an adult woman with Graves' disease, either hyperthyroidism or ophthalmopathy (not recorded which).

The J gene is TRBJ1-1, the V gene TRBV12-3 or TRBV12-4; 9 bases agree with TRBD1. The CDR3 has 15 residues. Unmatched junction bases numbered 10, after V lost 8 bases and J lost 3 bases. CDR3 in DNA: TGTGCCAGCCTCCCCCCGGGACAGGGCTACACTGAAGCTTTCTTT. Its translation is CASLPPGQGYTEAFF.

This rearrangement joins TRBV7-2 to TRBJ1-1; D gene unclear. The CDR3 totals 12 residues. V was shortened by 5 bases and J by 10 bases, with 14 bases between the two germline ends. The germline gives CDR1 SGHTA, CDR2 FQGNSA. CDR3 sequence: CASSIRGAAAFF. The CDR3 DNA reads TGTGCCAGCAGCATCCGGGGAGCAGCAGCTTTCTTT.

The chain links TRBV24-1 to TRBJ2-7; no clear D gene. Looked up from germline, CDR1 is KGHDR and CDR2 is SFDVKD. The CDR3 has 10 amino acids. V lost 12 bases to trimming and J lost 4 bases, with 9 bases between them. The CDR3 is CAYGAYEQYF. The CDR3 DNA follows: TGTGCCTACGGAGCATACGAGCAGTACTTC.

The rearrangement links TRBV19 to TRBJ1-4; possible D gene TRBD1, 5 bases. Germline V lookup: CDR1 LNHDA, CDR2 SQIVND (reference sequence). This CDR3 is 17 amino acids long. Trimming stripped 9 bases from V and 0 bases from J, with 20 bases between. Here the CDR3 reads CASRASRTTATNEKLFF. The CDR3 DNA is TGTGCCAGCAGGGCAAGCAGGACGACCGCAACTAATGAAAAACTGTTTTTT.

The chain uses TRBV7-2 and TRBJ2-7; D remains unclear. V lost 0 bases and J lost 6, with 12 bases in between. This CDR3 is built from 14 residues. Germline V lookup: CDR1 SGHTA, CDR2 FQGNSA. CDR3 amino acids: CASSLAVGRFEQYF. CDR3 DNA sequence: TGTGCCAGCAGCTTAGCGGTTGGCAGGTTCGAGCAGTACTTC.

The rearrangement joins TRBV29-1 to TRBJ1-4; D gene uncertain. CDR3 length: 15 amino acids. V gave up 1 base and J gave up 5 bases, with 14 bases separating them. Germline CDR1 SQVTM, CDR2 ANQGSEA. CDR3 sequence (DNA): TGCAGCGTTGAAGGGGGTGAGTTCCAGAATGAAAAACTGTTTTTT. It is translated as CSVEGGEFQNEKLFF.

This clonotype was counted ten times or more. In nucleotides, the CDR3 is TGCAGTGCTAGAGTAGGGAAGACTAGCGGCAGCGGGGAGCAGTACTTC. Translating it yields CSARVGKTSGSGEQYF. The chain has TRBV20-1 and TRBJ2-7, with TRBD2 matching over 9 bases. Germline assignment: CDR1 DFQATT and CDR2 SNEGSKA (reference sequence). V shed 1 base, J shed 7 bases, and the junction held 14 bases outside the gene matches. The CDR3 is 16 residues long.

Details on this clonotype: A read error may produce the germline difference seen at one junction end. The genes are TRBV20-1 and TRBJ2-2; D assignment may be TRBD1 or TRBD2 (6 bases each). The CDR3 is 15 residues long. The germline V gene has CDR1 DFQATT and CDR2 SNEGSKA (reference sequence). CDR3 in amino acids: CSARGGGRNTGELFF. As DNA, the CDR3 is TGCAGTGCTAGGGGGGGCGGCAGGAACACTGGGGAGCTGTTTTTT.

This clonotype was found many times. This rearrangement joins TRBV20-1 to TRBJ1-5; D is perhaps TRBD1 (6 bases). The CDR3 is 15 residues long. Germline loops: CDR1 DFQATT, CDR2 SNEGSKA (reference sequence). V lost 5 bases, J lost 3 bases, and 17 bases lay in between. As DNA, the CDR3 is TGCAGTGCTCGCCCACCAGGGGCCGACAATCAGCCCCAGCATTTT. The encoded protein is CSARPPGADNQPQHF.

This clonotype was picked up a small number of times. The CDR3 nucleotides read TGCGCCAGCACCGAAAGGACAGGGGGGTCACCCCTCCACTTT. This encodes CASTERTGGSPLHF. The chain uses TRBV10-2 and TRBJ1-6; 10 bases agree with TRBD1. The CDR3 is 14 residues long. With V trimmed by 7 bases and J by 10 bases, 7 bases remained unmatched. The germline V gene encodes CDR1 WSHSY and CDR2 SAAADI.

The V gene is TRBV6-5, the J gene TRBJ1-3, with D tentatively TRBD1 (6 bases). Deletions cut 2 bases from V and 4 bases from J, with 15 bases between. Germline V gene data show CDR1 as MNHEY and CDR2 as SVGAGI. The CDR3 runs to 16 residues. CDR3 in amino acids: CASSYGMGGPGNTIYF. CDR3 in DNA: TGTGCCAGCAGTTACGGGATGGGGGGGCCGGGAAACACCATATATTTT.

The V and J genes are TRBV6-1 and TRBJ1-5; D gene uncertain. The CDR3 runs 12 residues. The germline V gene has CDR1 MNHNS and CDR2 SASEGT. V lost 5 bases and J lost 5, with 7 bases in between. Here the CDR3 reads CASSQLYQPQHF. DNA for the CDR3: TGTGCCAGCAGTCAACTTTATCAGCCCCAGCATTTT.

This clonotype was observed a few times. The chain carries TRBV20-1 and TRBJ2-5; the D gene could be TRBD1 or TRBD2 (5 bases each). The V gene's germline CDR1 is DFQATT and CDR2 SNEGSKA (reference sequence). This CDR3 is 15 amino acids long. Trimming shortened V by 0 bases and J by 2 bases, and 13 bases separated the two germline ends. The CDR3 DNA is TGCAGTGCTAGAGAGGGGACCACGAGGCAAGAGACCCAGTACTTC. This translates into CSAREGTTRQETQYF.

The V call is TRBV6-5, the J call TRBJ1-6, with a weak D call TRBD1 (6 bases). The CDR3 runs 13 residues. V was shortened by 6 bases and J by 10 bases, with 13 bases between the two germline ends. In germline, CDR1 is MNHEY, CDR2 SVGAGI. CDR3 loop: CASRRGALSPLHF. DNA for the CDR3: TGTGCCAGCAGAAGGGGGGCATTGTCACCCCTCCACTTT.

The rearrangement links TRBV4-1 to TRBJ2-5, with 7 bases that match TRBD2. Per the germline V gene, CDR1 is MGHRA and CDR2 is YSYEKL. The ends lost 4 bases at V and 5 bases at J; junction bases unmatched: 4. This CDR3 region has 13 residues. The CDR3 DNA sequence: TGCGCCAGCAGCCCCAGGACTAGTGAGACCCAGTACTTC. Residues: CASSPRTSETQYF.

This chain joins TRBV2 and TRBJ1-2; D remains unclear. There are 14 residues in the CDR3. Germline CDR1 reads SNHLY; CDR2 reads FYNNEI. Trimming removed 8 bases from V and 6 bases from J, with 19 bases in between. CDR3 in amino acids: CASVKGQNLDGYTF. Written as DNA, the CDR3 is TGTGCCAGCGTTAAAGGCCAAAACCTCGATGGCTACACCTTC. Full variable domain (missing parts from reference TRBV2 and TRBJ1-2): EPEVTQTPSHQVTQMGQEVILRCVPISNHLYFYWYRQILGQKVEFLVSFYNNEISEKSEIFDDQFSVERPDGSNFTLKIRSTKLEDSAMYFCASVKGQNLDGYTFGSGTRLTVV.

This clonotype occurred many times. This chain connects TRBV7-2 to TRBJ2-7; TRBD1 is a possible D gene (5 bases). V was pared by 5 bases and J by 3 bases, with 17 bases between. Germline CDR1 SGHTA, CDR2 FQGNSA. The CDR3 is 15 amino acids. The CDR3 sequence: CASSPPSRRVYEQYF. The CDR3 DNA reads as TGTGCCAGCAGCCCACCTTCTCGCAGGGTCTACGAGCAGTACTTC.

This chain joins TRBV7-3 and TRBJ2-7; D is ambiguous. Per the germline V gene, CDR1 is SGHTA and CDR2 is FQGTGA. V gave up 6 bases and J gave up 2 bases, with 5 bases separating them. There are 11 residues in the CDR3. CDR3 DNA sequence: TGTGCCAGCAGAAAAGCCTACGAGCAGTACTTC. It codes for CASRKAYEQYF.

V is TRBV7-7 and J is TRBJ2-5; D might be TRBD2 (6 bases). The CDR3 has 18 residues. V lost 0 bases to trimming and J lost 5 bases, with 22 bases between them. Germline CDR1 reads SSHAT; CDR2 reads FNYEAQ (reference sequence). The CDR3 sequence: CASSLAGKTGVGGETQYF. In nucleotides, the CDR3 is TGTGCCAGCAGCTTAGCGGGAAAAACGGGAGTGGGAGGCGAGACCCAGTACTTC.

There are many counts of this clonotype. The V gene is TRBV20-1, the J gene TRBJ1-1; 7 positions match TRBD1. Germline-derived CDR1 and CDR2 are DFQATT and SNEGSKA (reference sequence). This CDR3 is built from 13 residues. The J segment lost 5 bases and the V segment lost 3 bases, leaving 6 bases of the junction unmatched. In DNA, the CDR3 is TGCAGTGCTAGGGGGGCAGGGGGGACTGAAGCTTTCTTT. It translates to CSARGAGGTEAFF.

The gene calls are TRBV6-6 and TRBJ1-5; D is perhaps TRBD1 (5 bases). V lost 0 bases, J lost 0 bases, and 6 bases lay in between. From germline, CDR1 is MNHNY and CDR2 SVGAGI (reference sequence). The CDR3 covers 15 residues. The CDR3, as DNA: TGTGCCAGCAGTTACTCAGGGGTTAGCAATCAGCCCCAGCATTTT. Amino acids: CASSYSGVSNQPQHF.

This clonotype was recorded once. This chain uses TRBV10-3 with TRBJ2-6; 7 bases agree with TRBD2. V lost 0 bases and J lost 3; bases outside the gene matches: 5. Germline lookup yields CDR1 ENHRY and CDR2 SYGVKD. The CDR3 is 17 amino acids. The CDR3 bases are TGTGCCATCAGTGAGTCGAGAGGGGACTATGGGGCCAACGTCCTGACTTTC. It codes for CAISESRGDYGANVLTF.

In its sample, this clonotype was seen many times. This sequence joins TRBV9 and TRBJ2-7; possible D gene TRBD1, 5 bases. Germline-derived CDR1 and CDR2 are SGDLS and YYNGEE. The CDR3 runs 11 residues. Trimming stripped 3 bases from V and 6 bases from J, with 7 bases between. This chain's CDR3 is CASSGGGEQYF. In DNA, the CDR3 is TGTGCCAGCAGCGGGGGCGGCGAGCAGTACTTC. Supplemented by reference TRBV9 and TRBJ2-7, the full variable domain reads DSGVTQTPKHLITATGQRVTLRCSPRSGDLSVYWYQQSLDQGLQFLIQYYNGEERAKGNILERFSAQQFPDLHSELNLSSLELGDSALYFCASSGGGEQYFGPGTRLTVT.